This entry features one T cell receptor beta chain sequence. At one boundary the junction diverges from the germline segment, which might be a read error. This record comes from a study of OX40 agonist ivuxolimab in advanced cancers. The wider study: Head and neck, renal cell, melanoma or hepatocellular carcinoma were the cancers that dose-escalation patients had.

Per the germline V gene, CDR1 is MNHNY and CDR2 is SVGAGI (reference sequence). The CDR3 totals 12 residues. Assay used: immunoSEQ multiplex PCR; TCRdb lists only in-frame clones, some missing. The sample lists 55,000 to 80,000 clones; about four fifths were seen once. Autoimmune disease history or systemic immunosuppression led to patients being barred. The chain carries TRBV6-6 and TRBJ2-7; 7 bases are shared with TRBD1. The source is an adult with an advanced solid tumor such as melanoma, head and neck, liver or kidney cancer. The sample here was CD4+ or CD8+ T cells sorted from blood, taken in a trial of the OX40 agonist ivuxolimab. CDR3 DNA: TGTGCCAGCAGTTACCCTGGGGACAGTACGACCTTC. Protein sequence: CASSYPGDSTTF.